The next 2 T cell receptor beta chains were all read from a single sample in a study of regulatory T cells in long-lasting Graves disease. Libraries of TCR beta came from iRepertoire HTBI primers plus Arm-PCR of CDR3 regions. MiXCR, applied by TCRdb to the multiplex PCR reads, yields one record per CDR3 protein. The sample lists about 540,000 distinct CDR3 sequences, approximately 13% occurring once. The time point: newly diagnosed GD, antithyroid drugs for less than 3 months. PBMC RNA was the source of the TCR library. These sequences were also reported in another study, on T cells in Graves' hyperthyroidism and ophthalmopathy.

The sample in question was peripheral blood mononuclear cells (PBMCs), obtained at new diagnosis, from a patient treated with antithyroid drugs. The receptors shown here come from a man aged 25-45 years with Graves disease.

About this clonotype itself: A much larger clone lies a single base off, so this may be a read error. The CDR3 region has the DNA TGCAGTGCTAGAGCGCCTAGCGGGCATAGTAAGAATGAGCAGTACTTC. Its translation is CSARAPSGHSKNEQYF. This chain joins TRBV20-1 and TRBJ2-7; 8 nucleotides line up with TRBD2. The J segment lost 7 bases and the V segment lost 1 base, leaving 15 bases of the junction unmatched. The CDR3 is 16 residues long. Germline V gene data show CDR1 as DFQATT and CDR2 as SNEGSKA (reference sequence).

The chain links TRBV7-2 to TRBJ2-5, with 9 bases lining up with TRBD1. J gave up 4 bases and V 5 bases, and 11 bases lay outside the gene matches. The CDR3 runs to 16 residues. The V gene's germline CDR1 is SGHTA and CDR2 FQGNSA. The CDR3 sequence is CASSEQGAGDPETQYF. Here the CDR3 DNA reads TGTGCCAGCAGCGAACAGGGGGCGGGAGACCCAGAGACCCAGTACTTC.